Each of the 15 T cell receptor beta chains below was sequenced from the same sample in a study of CD8 T cells in Susac syndrome. Roughly 0.45 to 1 ug RNA was reverse transcribed with random hexamers. Each CDR3 protein is one row after TCRdb ran MiXCR on the immunoSEQ multiplex PCR reads. The repertoire includes about 200,000 distinct CDR3 sequences, over 90% of them detected once, and just over 0.08% sits in the top ten. The sample was CD4+ T cells from PBMCs. Receptors were obtained from a human donor with multiple sclerosis.

V is TRBV3-1 and J is TRBJ2-5, with 8 bases matching TRBD1. Germline V lookup: CDR1 LGHDT, CDR2 YNNKEL (reference sequence). With 1 base clipped from V and 3 bases from J, the junction kept 7 bases outside the gene matches. The length of the CDR3 is 16 residues. The CDR3 DNA reads TGTGCCAGCAGCCAAGGATGGGACAGGACAGAAGAGACCCAGTACTTC. This gives the protein CASSQGWDRTEETQYF.

This chain uses TRBV5-1 with TRBJ1-2; 10 bases agree with TRBD1. CDR1 and CDR2 from the germline V gene are SGHRS and YFSETQ. Trimming cost V 4 bases and J 2 bases; bases outside gene matches: 5. There are 15 residues in the CDR3. As DNA, the CDR3 is TGCGCCAGCAGCCCACCGGGACAGGGGAACTATGGCTACACCTTC. This gives the protein CASSPPGQGNYGYTF.

This chain connects TRBV20-1 to TRBJ2-1; no reliable D call. The CDR3 totals 10 residues. Germline V gene data show CDR1 as DFQATT and CDR2 as SNEGSKA (reference sequence). The CDR3 sequence is CRPICGEQFF. CDR3 nucleotides: TGCAGGCCCATTTGCGGTGAGCAGTTCTTC.

The chain uses TRBV12-3 or TRBV12-4 and TRBJ1-1; D gene unclear. V was cut by 3 bases and J by 3 bases, with 11 bases left in between. The CDR3 contains 14 residues. CDR3 region: CASSFQASDTEAFF. The CDR3 DNA sequence: TGTGCCAGCAGTTTTCAGGCGTCGGACACTGAAGCTTTCTTT.

The CDR3 region has the DNA TGTGCCAGCAGCTTCGGCGGGGGCTACGAGCAGTACGTC. It encodes CASSFGGGYEQYV. The rearrangement joins TRBV11-2 to TRBJ2-7, with 7 positions matching TRBD2. CDR3 size: 13 residues. CDR1 and CDR2 (germline): SGHAT, FQNNGV. The V gene end was trimmed by 3 bases and the J gene end by 3 bases; junction bases not matched to a gene: 2.

The CDR3 bases are TGTGCTAGTGGTTTGAAAGAGACCCAGTACTTC. Translation gives CASGLKETQYF. The chain has TRBV12-5 and TRBJ2-5; D call uncertain. Germline V gives CDR1 LGHNT, CDR2 FRNRAP. The CDR3 covers 11 residues. V was cut by 2 bases and J by 3 bases, with 1 base left in between. Looking up the rest from reference TRBV12-5 and TRBJ2-5 gives the full variable domain: DARVTQTPRHKVTEMGQEVTMRCQPILGHNTVFWYRQTMMQGLELLAYFRNRAPLDDSGMPKDRFSAEMPDATLATLKIQPSEPRDSAVYFCASGLKETQYFGPGTRLLVL.

The chain combines TRBV9 with TRBJ2-5; a weak D match, TRBD1 (6 bases). V lost 4 bases and J lost 5, with 15 bases in between. Germline CDR1 is SGDLS and CDR2 is YYNGEE. This CDR3 contains 14 residues. The CDR3 nucleotides are TGTGCCAGCAGCTCGCGACAGGTCCCGGAGACCCAGTACTTC. This translates into CASSSRQVPETQYF.

The rearrangement links TRBV5-1 to TRBJ2-5; 11 nucleotides agree with TRBD1. The length of the CDR3 is 17 residues. The germline gives CDR1 SGHRS, CDR2 YFSETQ. Trimming took 6 bases from V and 4 from J; bases not matched to a gene: 14. CDR3 in amino acids: CASMAGHGQGAGETQYF. The CDR3 nucleotides read TGCGCCAGCATGGCGGGCCATGGACAGGGGGCCGGAGAGACCCAGTACTTC.

This rearrangement joins TRBV20-1 to TRBJ2-3; TRBD2 is a possible D gene (5 bases). The CDR3 runs to 12 residues. V was shortened by 5 bases and J by 7 bases, with 13 bases between the two germline ends. Germline-derived CDR1 and CDR2 are DFQATT and SNEGSKA (reference sequence). The CDR3 DNA reads TGCAGTGCTGGACTGGGCGGACATACGCAGTATTTT. It is translated as CSAGLGGHTQYF.

J is TRBJ2-1 and V is TRBV11-2; no firm D call. The germline V and J ends were trimmed by 7 bases and 0 bases, with 16 bases remaining between them. The CDR3 covers 16 residues. Germline CDR1 SGHAT, CDR2 FQNNGV. CDR3 sequence: CASTILTQSSYNEQFF. The CDR3 nucleotides read TGTGCCAGCACCATACTTACCCAGAGCTCCTACAATGAGCAGTTCTTC.

The chain recombines TRBV10-3 with TRBJ2-7; a possible D gene is TRBD2 (6 bases). V was cut by 0 bases and J by 9 bases, with 12 bases left in between. The germline CDR1 and CDR2 sequences are ENHRY and SYGVKD. The CDR3 runs 13 residues. The CDR3 protein is CAISESEGRGQYV. CDR3 bases: TGTGCCATCAGTGAGTCGGAGGGAAGAGGGCAGTACGTC.

This chain uses TRBV9 with TRBJ2-5; possible D gene TRBD2, 6 bases. The CDR3 spans 14 residues. Germline assignment: CDR1 SGDLS and CDR2 YYNGEE. With 5 bases removed from V and 14 bases from J, the gap between germline ends came to 25 bases. The CDR3 region is CASRNQHGGTRGYF. In nucleotides, the CDR3 is TGTGCCAGCAGAAATCAACACGGAGGGACTCGCGGTTACTTC.

This chain uses TRBV3-1 with TRBJ2-7, with D perhaps assigned TRBD1 or TRBD2 (5 bases each). The V end lost 4 bases, the J end lost 0 bases, and 10 bases lay between the germline ends. CDR1 LGHDT and CDR2 YNNKEL come from the germline V gene (reference sequence). The CDR3 sequence is 14 residues long. DNA for the CDR3: TGTGCCAGCAGCCGGGGACGAAACTCCTACGAGCAGTACGTC. This codes for CASSRGRNSYEQYV.

The rearrangement uses TRBV30 and TRBJ2-7; 11 bases line up with TRBD2. The length of the CDR3 is 15 residues. Losses at the gene ends were 3 bases for V and 5 bases for J; bases not matched to a gene: 9. Germline loops: CDR1 GTSNPN, CDR2 SVGIG (reference sequence). The DNA of the CDR3 is TGTGCCTGGAGGAGGGGACTAGCGGCTTCCAACGAGCAGTACTTC. Encoded protein: CAWRRGLAASNEQYF.

The chain uses TRBV30 and TRBJ2-3; D gene uncertain. V lost 0 bases to trimming and J lost 5 bases, with 3 bases between them. Germline V gene sequence: CDR1 GTSNPN, CDR2 SVGIG (reference sequence). This CDR3 contains 11 residues. The CDR3 nucleotides read TGTGCCTGGAGTGTAATAGATACGCAGTATTTT. Translated, it gives CAWSVIDTQYF.